Listed here are 31 T cell receptor beta chains from one sample, sequenced in a study of cytomegalovirus exposure and HLA in healthy donors (dated by TCRdb to the late 2010s). The library was produced with the immunoSEQ multiplex PCR assay. For the multiplex PCR, a mixture combining 60 forward primers for TCR Vbeta segments and 13 reverse primers for TCR Jbeta segments was used. TCRdb took over this immuneACCESS table, retaining in-frame rearrangements with V and J assigned. Such tables are incomplete; in checked studies, under half of the missing clones stem from an unresolved V gene, and the remainder is unexplained. Across this sample there are more than 100,000 clones, with roughly 73% seen only once. 0.9% to 1.2% of the sample is in the top ten clones. Sequenced sample: PBMCs. These receptor sequences come from a male donor in good health and CMV-seronegative.

The chain couples TRBV6-6 to TRBJ1-6; 10 nucleotides align to TRBD1. The trim removed 9 bases at V and 7 bases at J, leaving 6 bases unmatched. The V gene's germline CDR1 is MNHNY and CDR2 SVGAGI (reference sequence). This CDR3 region has 14 residues. Here the CDR3 reads CASIPGQGNSPLHF. CDR3 bases: TGTGCCAGTATCCCGGGACAGGGGAATTCACCCCTCCACTTT.

V is TRBV5-8 and J is TRBJ1-2; D is perhaps TRBD1 (6 bases). CDR1 is SGHTS and CDR2 is YDEGEE in the germline V gene. The CDR3 spans 12 residues. V was cut by 6 bases and J by 5 bases, with 11 bases left in between. The CDR3 bases are TGTGCCAGCACCAGGACAGAATATGGCTACACCTTC. Translating gives CASTRTEYGYTF.

This clone was observed once. This rearrangement joins TRBV7-9 to TRBJ2-5; 16 bases match TRBD2. The CDR3 is 19 residues long. Losses at the gene ends were 5 bases for V and 2 bases for J; bases not matched to a gene: 11. The germline V gene has CDR1 SEHNR and CDR2 FQNEAQ (reference sequence). DNA of the CDR3: TGTGCCAGCAGCCCCCTCGATTCGGGACTAGCGGGGGGGCAAGAGACCCAGTACTTC. This encodes CASSPLDSGLAGGQETQYF.

This clone was counted between two and nine times. The rearrangement joins TRBV10-3 to TRBJ2-1; a possible D gene is TRBD2 (5 bases). This CDR3 is 13 amino acids long. V dropped 2 bases and J dropped 7 bases, with 9 bases sitting between them. Per the germline V gene, CDR1 is ENHRY and CDR2 is SYGVKD. For the CDR3, the DNA is TGTGCCATCAGTGAGCTATCGGGGAATGAGCAGTTCTTC. It translates to CAISELSGNEQFF.

This clone showed up just once. The chain recombines TRBV7-9 with TRBJ2-3; D may be TRBD1 (5 bases). The V end lost 4 bases, the J end lost 4 bases, and 18 bases lay between the germline ends. The CDR3 spans 16 residues. Germline lookup yields CDR1 SEHNR and CDR2 FQNEAQ (reference sequence). CDR3 nucleotide sequence: TGTGCCAGCAGCTCCCCTTCAGGGTTGGCACCAGATACGCAGTATTTT. Translated, it gives CASSSPSGLAPDTQYF. Filled out from reference TRBV7-9 and TRBJ2-3, the complete variable domain reads DTGVSQNPRHKITKRGQNVTFRCDPISEHNRLYWYRQTLGQGPEFLTYFQNEAQLEKSRLLSDRFSAERPKGSFSTLEIQRTEQGDSAMYLCASSSPSGLAPDTQYFGPGTRLTVL.

This clone showed up just a few times. The chain combines TRBV10-2 with TRBJ1-4; no clear D. V was shortened by 2 bases and J by 0 bases, with 4 bases between the two germline ends. Germline V gives CDR1 WSHSY, CDR2 SAAADI. The CDR3 contains 14 residues. The CDR3 bases are TGCGCCAGCAGTGAGGAGGCAACTAATGAAAAACTGTTTTTT. Translating it yields CASSEEATNEKLFF.

This rearrangement joins TRBV23-1 to TRBJ2-5; D not certain. TRBV23-1 is filed as an ORF, its function uncertain. The CDR3 runs 15 residues. V lost 1 base, J lost 7 bases, and 16 bases lay in between. The CDR3 DNA reads TGCGCCAGCAGTCAATTGAACGGGTATGAAGGGACCCAGTACTTC. Protein: CASSQLNGYEGTQYF.

A few counts support this clone. V usage is TRBV6-1 and J usage is TRBJ1-4; TRBD1 agrees at 8 bases. Germline V lookup: CDR1 MNHNS, CDR2 SASEGT. CDR3 length: 14 residues. The junction had 7 bases not matched to a gene; V was cut back by 6 bases and J by 7 bases. This CDR3 is CASRDQGAGEKLFF. The DNA for the CDR3 is TGTGCCAGCAGGGATCAGGGGGCGGGTGAAAAACTGTTTTTT.

This chain connects TRBV6-5 to TRBJ1-2; TRBD1 matches 11 bases. Trimming removed 0 bases from V and 4 bases from J; junction bases left unmatched: 4. The CDR3 covers 16 residues. Germline V lookup: CDR1 MNHEY, CDR2 SVGAGI. CDR3 sequence (DNA): TGTGCCAGCAGTTACTCTAGGACAGGGGGCCTCTATGGCTACACCTTC. Translation: CASSYSRTGGLYGYTF.

The rearrangement joins TRBV7-2 to TRBJ1-2; 7 bases are shared with TRBD1. This CDR3 is built from 13 residues. The V and J ends lost 5 bases and 9 bases, in that order; junction bases with no gene match: 9. Germline-derived CDR1 and CDR2 are SGHTA and FQGNSA. Written as DNA, the CDR3 is TGTGCCAGCAGCCCCGGGACAGAAATGAGCTACACCTTC. Protein sequence: CASSPGTEMSYTF.

This clone was recorded once. The chain combines TRBV7-3 with TRBJ2-2; 8 bases map to TRBD2. CDR3 length equals 16 residues. Per germline, CDR1 SGHTA and CDR2 FQGTGA. With V trimmed by 4 bases and J by 2 bases, 6 bases remained unmatched. CDR3: CASSSGTRGNTGELFF. The CDR3 coding sequence is TGTGCCAGCAGCTCCGGGACTAGAGGAAACACCGGGGAGCTGTTTTTT.

The rearrangement joins TRBV10-2 to TRBJ2-2; possible D gene TRBD2, 6 bases. CDR1 WSHSY and CDR2 SAAADI come from the germline V gene. This CDR3 comprises 15 residues. Trimming shortened V by 10 bases and J by 2 bases, and 17 bases separated the two germline ends. The CDR3 DNA reads as TGCGCCACCCAAACTAGCCCATTTAACACCGGGGAGCTGTTTTTT. The encoded protein is CATQTSPFNTGELFF.

The chain couples TRBV30 to TRBJ2-1, with TRBD2 matching over 11 bases. The V gene's germline CDR1 is GTSNPN and CDR2 SVGIG (reference sequence). V shed 8 bases and J 4 bases; nucleotides not matched to a gene: 7. The CDR3 loop spans 14 amino acids. For the CDR3, the DNA is TGTGCCCGGGGGACTAGCGGCCATTACAATGAGCAGTTCTTC. It specifies CARGTSGHYNEQFF.

The sample holds one count of this clone. This chain uses TRBV7-9 with TRBJ1-5; D not resolved. The V end was cut by 4 bases, the J end by 2 bases, with 12 bases between. Germline loops: CDR1 SEHNR, CDR2 FQNEAQ (reference sequence). This CDR3 region has 15 residues. CDR3 sequence reads: CASSSAGGGNQPQHF. Written as DNA, the CDR3 is TGTGCCAGCAGCTCGGCCGGCGGAGGCAATCAGCCCCAGCATTTT.

About this clone itself: Other DNA sequences in this specimen translate into the identical CDR3. The V and J genes are TRBV5-1 and TRBJ2-7, with TRBD2 matching 12 bases. This CDR3 spans 15 amino acids. Germline V CDR1 and CDR2: SGHRS, YFSETQ. With 0 bases clipped from V and 2 bases from J, the junction kept 0 bases outside the gene matches. The CDR3 spells CASSLGLAGAYEQYF. CDR3 sequence (DNA): TGCGCCAGCAGCTTGGGACTAGCGGGGGCCTACGAGCAGTACTTC.

This clone was picked up a small number of times. The genes are TRBV2 and TRBJ1-2; 8 bases fit TRBD1. The CDR3 has 16 amino acids. CDR1 and CDR2 from the germline V gene are SNHLY and FYNNEI. J gave up 2 bases and V 3 bases, and 8 bases lay outside the gene matches. The DNA for the CDR3 is TGTGCCAGCAGTGATTCCGACAGGGGCGCAAACTATGGCTACACCTTC. This sequence encodes CASSDSDRGANYGYTF.

This sequence joins TRBV30 and TRBJ2-3; tentative D call: TRBD2 (7 bases). Germline CDR1 GTSNPN, CDR2 SVGIG (reference sequence). The CDR3 consists of 14 residues. V was cut by 2 bases and J by 5 bases, with 14 bases left in between. The CDR3 DNA sequence: TGTGCCTGGAGTAGGGGGGGGGCTGAAGATACGCAGTATTTT. Its translation is CAWSRGGAEDTQYF.

This clone was seen once. This rearrangement joins TRBV6-4 to TRBJ1-6, with a tentative D call TRBD1 (6 bases). Trimming shortened V by 3 bases and J by 7 bases, and 10 bases separated the two germline ends. Germline V gives CDR1 MRHNA, CDR2 SNTAGT. The CDR3 totals 14 residues. CDR3 residues: CASSEGQGNSPLHF. CDR3 bases: TGTGCCAGCAGTGAAGGTCAGGGGAATTCACCCCTCCACTTT.

DNA of the CDR3: TGTGCCAGCAGTCCAAACTCTGGAAACACCATATATTTT. This codes for CASSPNSGNTIYF. The chain carries TRBV6-6 and TRBJ1-3; D remains unclear. Germline CDR1 and CDR2: MNHNY and SVGAGI (reference sequence). The CDR3 covers 13 residues. Deletions cut 5 bases from V and 0 bases from J, with 5 bases between.

This clone was found once. This chain connects TRBV7-8 to TRBJ1-1; 9 nucleotides match TRBD1. Germline CDR1 reads SGHVS; CDR2 reads FQNEAQ. The CDR3 is 16 residues long. The trim removed 4 bases at V and 3 bases at J, leaving 9 bases unmatched. CDR3 region: CASSSRDRALDTEAFF. For the CDR3, the DNA is TGTGCCAGCAGCTCCCGGGACAGGGCACTTGACACTGAAGCTTTCTTT.

The rearrangement links TRBV7-9 to TRBJ1-4; 8 bases align to TRBD1. CDR1 SEHNR and CDR2 FQNEAQ come from the germline V gene (reference sequence). The CDR3 covers 16 residues. V was pared by 4 bases and J by 0 bases, with 4 bases of the junction left unmatched. The CDR3 DNA is TGTGCCAGCAGCTCAACGACAGGGGCAACTAATGAAAAACTGTTTTTT. The encoded protein is CASSSTTGATNEKLFF.

The chain couples TRBV4-1 to TRBJ2-7, with 8 bases fitting TRBD1. The CDR3 loop spans 17 amino acids. Germline V gene sequence: CDR1 MGHRA, CDR2 YSYEKL. Losses at the gene ends were 0 bases for V and 4 bases for J; bases not matched to a gene: 11. In DNA, the CDR3 is TGCGCCAGCAGCCAAGATCTAGGTGGACAGGGTATTTACGAGCAGTACTTC. Translated: CASSQDLGGQGIYEQYF.

V gene TRBV5-1 combines with J gene TRBJ2-5, with D possibly being TRBD2 (6 bases). The DNA end is a closer match to TRBJ2-7, so the J assignment may be wrong. Germline V gene data show CDR1 as SGHRS and CDR2 as YFSETQ. This CDR3 has 12 amino acids. CDR3 sequence (DNA): TGCGCCAGGGAGGGAGAGGAGGACGAGCAGTACTTC. Translation gives CAREGEEDEQYF.

A single count supports this clone. The chain uses TRBV4-3 and TRBJ2-1, with unresolved D. Trimming left V 0 bases short and J 8 bases short, with 11 bases between. The CDR3 spans 14 residues. The germline V gene has CDR1 LGHNA and CDR2 YSLEER. CDR3 coding DNA: TGCGCCAGCAGCCAAGATTTGGAGAACCATGAGCAGTTCTTC. The encoded protein is CASSQDLENHEQFF.

Concerning this clone: This CDR3 is also generated by other DNA sequences in the sample. The V and J genes are TRBV2 and TRBJ2-3, with D maybe TRBD2 (5 bases). Germline CDR1 SNHLY, CDR2 FYNNEI. V was shortened by 4 bases and J by 5 bases, with 13 bases between the two germline ends. This CDR3 region has 14 residues. The CDR3 sequence is CASSGLAGGDTQYF. In DNA form, the CDR3 reads TGTGCCAGCAGTGGGCTAGCCGGCGGAGATACGCAGTATTTT.

The gene calls are TRBV19 and TRBJ2-7, with TRBD2 as a possible D gene (5 bases). Germline loops: CDR1 LNHDA, CDR2 SQIVND (reference sequence). The ends were cut back, 3 bases at V and 0 bases at J, with 12 bases in the middle. The CDR3 loop spans 15 amino acids. CDR3: CASSMSGISSYEQYF. The CDR3 DNA reads TGTGCCAGTAGTATGTCGGGGATTAGCTCCTACGAGCAGTACTTC. The whole variable domain, filled in from reference TRBV19 and TRBJ2-7, reads DGGITQSPKYLFRKEGQNVTLSCEQNLNHDAMYWYRQDPGQGLRLIYYSQIVNDFQKGDIAEGYSVSREKKESFPLTVTSAQKNPTAFYLCASSMSGISSYEQYFGPGTRLTVT.

Only one count was recorded for this clone. The V and J genes are TRBV27 and TRBJ1-6, with 9 bases matching TRBD1. V gave up 1 base and J gave up 7 bases; unmatched junction bases: 11. CDR1 and CDR2 from the germline V gene are MNHEY and SMNVEV (reference sequence). The CDR3 contains 18 residues. CDR3 nucleotides: TGTGCCAGCAGTTTATACCCTCCTACCGGACAGGGGAATTCACCCCTCCACTTT. Translated: CASSLYPPTGQGNSPLHF.

The V gene is TRBV27, the J gene TRBJ2-1; 7 positions agree with TRBD2. Per the germline V gene, CDR1 is MNHEY and CDR2 is SMNVEV (reference sequence). V trimming: 6 bases; J trimming: 8 bases; junction bases outside the gene matches: 13. The CDR3 extends over 15 amino acids. CDR3 nucleotide sequence: TGTGCCAGCAGAGCCGGGAGGAATACAAGGGATGAGCAGTTCTTC. It specifies CASRAGRNTRDEQFF.

The chain couples TRBV7-9 to TRBJ1-6; D unclear. Germline V gives CDR1 SEHNR, CDR2 FQNEAQ (reference sequence). The CDR3 has 14 amino acids. Between the trimmed V and J ends, which lost 3 bases and 0 bases, there was a span of 3 bases. The CDR3 coding sequence is TGTGCCAGCAGCTTCGGCTCCTATAATTCACCCCTCCACTTT. Protein product: CASSFGSYNSPLHF.

This rearrangement joins TRBV27 to TRBJ2-7; perhaps TRBD2 as D (6 bases). This CDR3 is 14 amino acids long. Trimming removed 2 bases from V and 2 bases from J, with 10 bases in between. The germline gives CDR1 MNHEY, CDR2 SMNVEV (reference sequence). CDR3 DNA: TGTGCCAGCAGTTTAGTGGGCGGGACCTACGAGCAGTACTTC. Translating it yields CASSLVGGTYEQYF.

The chain links TRBV5-8 to TRBJ1-4; 11 bases match TRBD1. CDR3 length equals 15 residues. V trimming: 0 bases; J trimming: 6 bases; junction bases outside the gene matches: 1. Germline lookup yields CDR1 SGHTS and CDR2 YDEGEE. The CDR3: CASSLAGQGDEKLFF. The CDR3, as DNA: TGTGCCAGCAGCTTGGCGGGACAGGGGGATGAAAAACTGTTTTTT.